The 17 T cell receptor beta chains below come from one sample, sequenced in a study of radiation and T cells in renal cell carcinoma. The time point was: blood 4 weeks post-SBRT, at nephrectomy. Treatment here: 15 Gy SBRT to primary tumor, nephrectomy 4 weeks later. Profiling relied on immunoSEQ multiplex PCR, and the TCRdb table lists in-frame clones only, not all of them. The sample yields 130,000 to 150,000 clones, 75% to 90% seen once. The sequenced sample was blood, obtained from a patient whose treatment included radiotherapy and nephrectomy. The receptors stem from a woman in her fifties or sixties with renal cell carcinoma.

This sequence joins TRBV7-6 and TRBJ2-7; weak D call: TRBD1 (5 bases). Deletions cut 2 bases from V and 5 bases from J, with 10 bases between. Germline-derived CDR1 and CDR2 are SGHVS and FNYEAQ. There are 13 residues in the CDR3. The CDR3 DNA is TGTGCCAGCAGCTTATATAAGGGGAACGAGCAGTACTTC. This codes for CASSLYKGNEQYF.

This chain connects TRBV25-1 to TRBJ1-4, with D uncertain. This CDR3 spans 18 amino acids. V lost 6 bases and J lost 2, with 22 bases in between. Germline values: CDR1 MGHDK, CDR2 SYGVNS. The CDR3 here is CASSILTGERFTNEKLFF. As DNA, the CDR3 is TGTGCCAGCAGCATACTAACCGGAGAGAGATTCACTAATGAAAAACTGTTTTTT.

This clone appeared a few times. V usage is TRBV28 and J usage is TRBJ1-3; the D is unclear. This CDR3 contains 12 residues. V gave up 3 bases and J gave up 3 bases, with 3 bases separating them. CDR1 is MDHEN, CDR2 SYDVKM, per germline. CDR3 nucleotide sequence: TGTGCCAGCAGTTTGAATGGAAACACCATATATTTT. As protein: CASSLNGNTIYF.

The V and J genes are TRBV6-6 and TRBJ1-6; D is ambiguous. The germline CDR1 and CDR2 sequences are MNHNY and SVGAGI (reference sequence). V lost 2 bases and J 8 bases, leaving 7 bases between the germline ends. The CDR3 consists of 13 residues. The CDR3 loop reads CASSYRVYSPLHF. In nucleotides, the CDR3 is TGTGCCAGCAGTTACAGGGTTTATTCACCCCTCCACTTT.

The chain carries TRBV2 and TRBJ2-3; TRBD2 matches at 10 bases. Germline V gene lookup returns CDR1 SNHLY and CDR2 FYNNEI. The CDR3 has 18 amino acids. Losses at the gene ends were 2 bases for V and 7 bases for J; bases not matched to a gene: 15. CDR3: CASSESLAGALGKYTQYF. The CDR3 DNA follows: TGTGCCAGCAGTGAATCTCTAGCGGGAGCCCTCGGTAAATATACGCAGTATTTT.

This chain links TRBV19 with TRBJ2-7; 7 bases are shared with TRBD1. Germline V gives CDR1 LNHDA, CDR2 SQIVND (reference sequence). This CDR3 region has 14 residues. The J segment lost 2 bases and the V segment lost 4 bases, leaving 5 bases of the junction unmatched. The CDR3 bases are TGTGCCAGTAGTACCCGGGACAGCCCCTACGAGCAGTACTTC. Protein sequence: CASSTRDSPYEQYF.

This clone has more than one count but fewer than ten. The chain carries TRBV7-2 and TRBJ2-1, with D unresolved. CDR3 length: 14 amino acids. Trimming shortened V by 0 bases and J by 5 bases, and 8 bases separated the two germline ends. Germline assignment: CDR1 SGHTA and CDR2 FQGNSA. DNA for the CDR3: TGTGCCAGCAGCTTAGCGCGGCAGAACAATGAGCAGTTCTTC. Amino acids: CASSLARQNNEQFF.

This sequence joins TRBV6-4 and TRBJ1-1; D may be TRBD1 (6 bases). V lost 6 bases to trimming and J lost 0 bases, with 14 bases between them. The length of the CDR3 is 15 residues. Per the germline V gene, CDR1 is MRHNA and CDR2 is SNTAGT. The CDR3 DNA reads as TGTGCCAGCAGGGCCATACCAGGGGTGAACACTGAAGCTTTCTTT. Its translation is CASRAIPGVNTEAFF.

The chain carries TRBV21-1 and TRBJ1-5; TRBD1, the table's D call, lacks a check against the DNA. TRBV21-1 is described as a pseudogene. The CDR3 has 15 amino acids. This CDR3 reads CASMSDRVSNQPQHF. Written as DNA, the CDR3 is TGTGCCAGCATGTCGGACAGGGTTAGCAATCAGCCCCAGCATTTT.

The chain has TRBV11-2 and TRBJ2-7, with TRBD1 as a possible D gene (6 bases). The CDR3 spans 12 residues. CDR1 and CDR2 (germline): SGHAT, FQNNGV. Trimming took 5 bases from V and 3 from J, leaving 8 bases between them. DNA for the CDR3: TGTGCCAGCAGCCGGACAGTCTACGAGCAGTACTTC. It specifies CASSRTVYEQYF.

The chain's CDR3 is CASSWGPRIGNEQFF. CDR3 DNA sequence: TGTGCCAGCAGCTGGGGACCGCGTATTGGGAATGAGCAGTTCTTC. This chain joins TRBV7-2 and TRBJ2-1; D possibly matches TRBD1 or TRBD2 (5 bases each). From germline, CDR1 is SGHTA and CDR2 FQGNSA. The CDR3 spans 15 residues. Between the trimmed V and J ends, which lost 4 bases and 7 bases, there was a span of 17 bases.

V usage is TRBV5-1 and J usage is TRBJ2-7, with D maybe TRBD1 (6 bases). This CDR3 contains 14 residues. The germline V gene encodes CDR1 SGHRS and CDR2 YFSETQ. Trimming shortened V by 0 bases and J by 0 bases, and 7 bases separated the two germline ends. The CDR3 nucleotides read TGCGCCAGCAGCTTGGGGACAGTCTCCTACGAGCAGTACTTC. Translated, it gives CASSLGTVSYEQYF.

The genes are TRBV27 and TRBJ1-5, with 7 bases lining up with TRBD1. J gave up 4 bases and V 6 bases, and 6 bases lay outside the gene matches. CDR1 and CDR2 from the germline V gene are MNHEY and SMNVEV (reference sequence). CDR3 length equals 14 residues. CDR3 nucleotide sequence: TGTGCCAGCAGCTCCGGGACAGATAATCAGCCCCAGCATTTT. Amino acids: CASSSGTDNQPQHF.

The V and J genes are TRBV5-6 and TRBJ2-1, with 10 nucleotides matching TRBD2. V shed 4 bases and J 5 bases; nucleotides not matched to a gene: 6. The CDR3 totals 15 residues. Germline values: CDR1 SGHDT, CDR2 YYEEEE. CDR3 protein: CASSILAGEDNEQFF. The CDR3 DNA is TGTGCCAGCAGCATCCTAGCGGGAGAGGACAATGAGCAGTTCTTC.

As DNA, the CDR3 is TGTGCCAGCAGCCCTAACAGGGGAGCTTTCTTT. Its protein is CASSPNRGAFF. This chain joins TRBV2 and TRBJ1-1, with 7 bases lining up with TRBD1. J lost 10 bases, V lost 6 bases, and 5 bases had no gene match. The CDR3 loop spans 11 amino acids. Germline V gene data show CDR1 as SNHLY and CDR2 as FYNNEI.

V gene TRBV6-1 combines with J gene TRBJ1-4; D gene ambiguous. Germline V CDR1 and CDR2: MNHNS, SASEGT. Deletions cut 8 bases from V and 5 bases from J, with 9 bases between. The CDR3 contains 12 residues. The CDR3, as DNA: TGTGCCAGCGGAGCTTGGAATGAAAAACTGTTTTTT. It translates to CASGAWNEKLFF.

This clone was observed once. This sequence joins TRBV6-1 and TRBJ2-7; D possibly corresponds to TRBD1 (6 bases). Germline V gives CDR1 MNHNS, CDR2 SASEGT. This CDR3 spans 15 amino acids. Trimming left V 6 bases short and J 0 bases short, with 15 bases between. The CDR3 nucleotides are TGTGCCAGCAGCCAAGGGACAACAAGCTCCTACGAGCAGTACTTC. Protein: CASSQGTTSSYEQYF.